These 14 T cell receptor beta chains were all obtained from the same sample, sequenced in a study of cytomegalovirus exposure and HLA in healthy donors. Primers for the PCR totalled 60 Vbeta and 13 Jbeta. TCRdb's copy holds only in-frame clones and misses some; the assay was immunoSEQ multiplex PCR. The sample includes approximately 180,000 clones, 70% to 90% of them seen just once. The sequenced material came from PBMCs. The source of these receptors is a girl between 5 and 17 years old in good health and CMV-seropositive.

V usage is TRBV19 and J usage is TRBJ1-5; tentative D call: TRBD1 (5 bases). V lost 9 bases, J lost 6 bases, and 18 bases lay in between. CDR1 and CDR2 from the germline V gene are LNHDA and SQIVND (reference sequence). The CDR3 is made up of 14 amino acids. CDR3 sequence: CASDWGGEGQPQHF. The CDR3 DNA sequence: TGTGCCAGCGACTGGGGCGGGGAGGGTCAGCCCCAGCATTTT.

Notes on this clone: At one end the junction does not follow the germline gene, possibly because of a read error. Written as DNA, the CDR3 is TGTGCTAGCAGCCCTCAGGGGGGCGGCTACGAGCAGTACTTC. This encodes CASSPQGGGYEQYF. This chain uses TRBV7-7 with TRBJ2-7; tentatively, D is TRBD1 (7 bases). Germline V CDR1 and CDR2: SSHAT, FNYEAQ (reference sequence). This CDR3 is built from 14 residues.

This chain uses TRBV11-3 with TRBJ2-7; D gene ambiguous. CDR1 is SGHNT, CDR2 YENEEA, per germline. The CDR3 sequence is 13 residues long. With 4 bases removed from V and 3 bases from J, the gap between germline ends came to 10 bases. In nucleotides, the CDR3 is TGTGCCAGCAGCTCGTATCGGGTCTACGAGCAGTACTTC. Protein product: CASSSYRVYEQYF.

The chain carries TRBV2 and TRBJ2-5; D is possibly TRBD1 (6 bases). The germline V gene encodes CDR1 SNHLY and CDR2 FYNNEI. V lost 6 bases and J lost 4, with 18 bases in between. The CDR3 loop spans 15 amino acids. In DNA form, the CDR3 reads TGTGCCAGCAGCCGAAGAACAGGGAGTGGAGAGACCCAGTACTTC. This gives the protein CASSRRTGSGETQYF.

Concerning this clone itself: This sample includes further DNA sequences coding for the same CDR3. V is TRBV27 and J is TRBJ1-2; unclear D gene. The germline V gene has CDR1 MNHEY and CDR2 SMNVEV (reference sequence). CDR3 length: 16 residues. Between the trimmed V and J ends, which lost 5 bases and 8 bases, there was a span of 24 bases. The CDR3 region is CASSRGEGGLELGYTF. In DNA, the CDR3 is TGTGCCAGCAGTCGCGGCGAGGGAGGTTTGGAGCTGGGCTACACCTTC.

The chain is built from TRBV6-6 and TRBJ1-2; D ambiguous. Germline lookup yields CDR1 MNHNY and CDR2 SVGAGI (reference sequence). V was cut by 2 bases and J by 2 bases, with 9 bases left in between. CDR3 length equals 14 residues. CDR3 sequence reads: CASSYGWLNYGYTF. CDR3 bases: TGTGCCAGCAGTTACGGCTGGCTCAACTATGGCTACACCTTC.

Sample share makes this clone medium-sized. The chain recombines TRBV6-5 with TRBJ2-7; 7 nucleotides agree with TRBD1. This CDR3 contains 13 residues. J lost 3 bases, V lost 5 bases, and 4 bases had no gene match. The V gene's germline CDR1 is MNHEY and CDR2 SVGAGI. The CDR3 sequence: CASSETGNYEQYF. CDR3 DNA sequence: TGTGCCAGCAGTGAGACAGGGAACTACGAGCAGTACTTC.

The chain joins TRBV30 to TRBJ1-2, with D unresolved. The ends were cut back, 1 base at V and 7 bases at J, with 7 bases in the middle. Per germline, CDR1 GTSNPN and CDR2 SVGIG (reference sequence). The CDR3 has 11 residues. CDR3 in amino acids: CAWSASTGYTF. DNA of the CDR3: TGTGCCTGGAGTGCTAGTACTGGCTACACCTTC.

CDR3 loop: CASSLNQGSADTQYF. Written as DNA, the CDR3 is TGCGCCAGCAGCTTAAATCAGGGGAGCGCAGATACGCAGTATTTT. J is TRBJ2-3 and V is TRBV5-1; tentative D call: TRBD1 (6 bases). Germline assignment: CDR1 SGHRS and CDR2 YFSETQ. The CDR3 length is 15 residues. The V end was cut by 2 bases, the J end by 4 bases, with 14 bases between. The entire variable domain, with the rest obtained from reference TRBV5-1 and TRBJ2-3, is as follows: KAGVTQTPRYLIKTRGQQVTLSCSPISGHRSVSWYQQTPGQGLQFLFEYFSETQRNKGNFPGRFSGRQFSNSRSEMNVSTLELGDSALYLCASSLNQGSADTQYFGPGTRLTVL.

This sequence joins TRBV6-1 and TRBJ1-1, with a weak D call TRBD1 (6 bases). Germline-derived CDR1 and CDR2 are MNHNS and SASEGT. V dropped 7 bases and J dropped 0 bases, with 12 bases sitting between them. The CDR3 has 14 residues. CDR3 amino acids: CASKEGGMNTEAFF. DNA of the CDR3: TGTGCCAGCAAGGAGGGGGGGATGAACACTGAAGCTTTCTTT.

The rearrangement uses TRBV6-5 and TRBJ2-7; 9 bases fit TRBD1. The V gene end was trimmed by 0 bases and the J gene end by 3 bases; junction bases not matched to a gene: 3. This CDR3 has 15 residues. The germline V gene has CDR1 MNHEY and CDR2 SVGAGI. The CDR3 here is CASSYSWTGDYEQYF. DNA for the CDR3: TGTGCCAGCAGTTACTCGTGGACAGGGGACTACGAGCAGTACTTC.

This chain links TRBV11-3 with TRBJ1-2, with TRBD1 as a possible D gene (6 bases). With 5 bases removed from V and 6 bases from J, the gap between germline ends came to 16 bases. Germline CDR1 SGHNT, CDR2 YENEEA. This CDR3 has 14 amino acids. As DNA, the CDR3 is TGTGCCAGCAGCACACCAACAGGGAGGGATGGCTACACCTTC. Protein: CASSTPTGRDGYTF. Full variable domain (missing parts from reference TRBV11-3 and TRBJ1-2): EAGVVQSPRYKIIEKKQPVAFWCNPISGHNTLYWYLQNLGQGPELLIRYENEEAVDDSQLPKDRFSAERLKGVDSTLKIQPAELGDSAVYLCASSTPTGRDGYTFGSGTRLTVV.

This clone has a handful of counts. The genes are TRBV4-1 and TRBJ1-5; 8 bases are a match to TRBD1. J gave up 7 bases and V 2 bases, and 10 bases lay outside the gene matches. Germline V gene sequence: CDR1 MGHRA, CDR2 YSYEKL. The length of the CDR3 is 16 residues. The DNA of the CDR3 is TGCGCCAGCAGCCAACCCGGACAGGGCCAAGGGCAGCCCCAGCATTTT. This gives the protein CASSQPGQGQGQPQHF.

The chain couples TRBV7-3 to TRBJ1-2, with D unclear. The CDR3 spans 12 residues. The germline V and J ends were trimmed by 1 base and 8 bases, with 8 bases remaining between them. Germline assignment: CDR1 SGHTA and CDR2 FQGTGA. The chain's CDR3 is CASSLSSGGYTF. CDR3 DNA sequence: TGTGCCAGCAGCTTAAGCTCGGGGGGCTACACCTTC.